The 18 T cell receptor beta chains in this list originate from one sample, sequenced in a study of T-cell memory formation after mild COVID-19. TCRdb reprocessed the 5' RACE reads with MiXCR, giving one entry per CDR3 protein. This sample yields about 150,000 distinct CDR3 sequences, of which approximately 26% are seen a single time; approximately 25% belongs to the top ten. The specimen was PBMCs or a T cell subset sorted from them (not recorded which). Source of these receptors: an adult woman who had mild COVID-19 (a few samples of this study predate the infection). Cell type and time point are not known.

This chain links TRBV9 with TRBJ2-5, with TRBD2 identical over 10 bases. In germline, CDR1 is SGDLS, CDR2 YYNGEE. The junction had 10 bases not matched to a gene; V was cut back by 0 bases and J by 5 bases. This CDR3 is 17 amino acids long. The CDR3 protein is CASSVAKASGGGETQYF. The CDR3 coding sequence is TGTGCCAGCAGCGTAGCCAAAGCTAGCGGGGGAGGCGAGACCCAGTACTTC.

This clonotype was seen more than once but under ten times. The CDR3 region is CSVYGEAFF. The CDR3 DNA follows: TGCAGCGTCTATGGTGAAGCTTTCTTT. The chain links TRBV29-1 to TRBJ1-1; the D is unclear. Germline V gene sequence: CDR1 SQVTM, CDR2 ANQGSEA. Trimming pared 6 bases from V and 7 bases from J, leaving 6 bases between. This CDR3 has 9 residues.

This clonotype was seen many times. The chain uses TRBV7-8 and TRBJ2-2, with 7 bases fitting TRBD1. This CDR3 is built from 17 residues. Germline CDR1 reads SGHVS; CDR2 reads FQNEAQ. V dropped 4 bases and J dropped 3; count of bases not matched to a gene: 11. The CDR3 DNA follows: TGTGCCAGCAGCTCACCTTACAGGGGCGAGGACACCGGGGAGCTGTTTTTT. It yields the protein CASSSPYRGEDTGELFF. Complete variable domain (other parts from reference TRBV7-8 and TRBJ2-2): GAGVSQSPRYKVAKRGQDVALRCDPISGHVSLFWYQQALGQGPEFLTYFQNEAQLDKSGLPSDRFFAERPEGSVSTLKIQRTQQEDSAVYLCASSSPYRGEDTGELFFGEGSRLTVL.

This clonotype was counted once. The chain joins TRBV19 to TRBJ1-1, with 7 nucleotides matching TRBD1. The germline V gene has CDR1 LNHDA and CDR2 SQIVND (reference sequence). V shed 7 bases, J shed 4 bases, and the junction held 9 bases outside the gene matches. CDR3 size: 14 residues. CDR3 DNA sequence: TGTGCCAGTACCCCCAATCCAGGGGGCACTGAAGCTTTCTTT. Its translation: CASTPNPGGTEAFF.

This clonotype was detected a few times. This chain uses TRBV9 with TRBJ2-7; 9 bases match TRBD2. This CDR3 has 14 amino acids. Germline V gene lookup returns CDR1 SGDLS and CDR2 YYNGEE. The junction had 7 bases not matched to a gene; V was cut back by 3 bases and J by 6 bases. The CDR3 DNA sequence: TGTGCCAGCAGCGCGGCGGGAGGGCCCGCCGAGCAGTACTTC. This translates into CASSAAGGPAEQYF.

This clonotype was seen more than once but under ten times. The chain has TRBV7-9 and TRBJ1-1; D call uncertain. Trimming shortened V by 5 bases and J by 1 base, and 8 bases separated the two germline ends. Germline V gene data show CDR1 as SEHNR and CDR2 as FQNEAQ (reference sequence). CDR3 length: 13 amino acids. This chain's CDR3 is CASSPGENTEAFF. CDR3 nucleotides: TGTGCCAGCAGCCCCGGGGAGAACACTGAAGCTTTCTTT.

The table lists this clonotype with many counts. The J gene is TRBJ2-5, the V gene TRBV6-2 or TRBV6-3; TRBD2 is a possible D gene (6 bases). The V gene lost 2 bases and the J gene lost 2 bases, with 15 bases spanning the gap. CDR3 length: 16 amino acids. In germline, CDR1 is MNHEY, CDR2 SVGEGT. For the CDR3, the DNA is TGTGCCAGCAGTTACACCCCTGGGACTGTTCAAGAGACCCAGTACTTC. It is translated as CASSYTPGTVQETQYF.

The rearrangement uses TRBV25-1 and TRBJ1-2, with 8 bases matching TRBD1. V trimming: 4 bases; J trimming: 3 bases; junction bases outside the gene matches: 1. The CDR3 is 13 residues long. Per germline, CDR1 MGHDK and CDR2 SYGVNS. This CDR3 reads CASSGQGHYGYTF. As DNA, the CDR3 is TGTGCCAGCAGTGGACAGGGGCACTATGGCTACACCTTC.

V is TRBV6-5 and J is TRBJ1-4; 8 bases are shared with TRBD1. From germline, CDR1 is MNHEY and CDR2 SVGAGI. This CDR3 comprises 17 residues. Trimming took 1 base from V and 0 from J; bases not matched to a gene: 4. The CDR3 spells CASSYLVQGATNEKLFF. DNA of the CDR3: TGTGCCAGCAGTTACTTGGTACAGGGGGCAACTAATGAAAAACTGTTTTTT.

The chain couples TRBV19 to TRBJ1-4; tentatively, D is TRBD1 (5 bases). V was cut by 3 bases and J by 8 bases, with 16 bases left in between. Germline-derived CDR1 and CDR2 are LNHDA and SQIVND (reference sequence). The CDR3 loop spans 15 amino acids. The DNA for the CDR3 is TGTGCCAGTAGTATCTGGCATGGGGCGGGAGAAAAACTGTTTTTT. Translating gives CASSIWHGAGEKLFF.

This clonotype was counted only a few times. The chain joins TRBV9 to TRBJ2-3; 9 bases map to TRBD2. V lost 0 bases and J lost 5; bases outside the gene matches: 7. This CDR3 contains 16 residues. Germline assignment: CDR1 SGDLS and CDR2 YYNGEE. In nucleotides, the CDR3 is TGTGCCAGCAGCGTAGCTTCGGCGGGGGGGCAAGATACGCAGTATTTT. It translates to CASSVASAGGQDTQYF.

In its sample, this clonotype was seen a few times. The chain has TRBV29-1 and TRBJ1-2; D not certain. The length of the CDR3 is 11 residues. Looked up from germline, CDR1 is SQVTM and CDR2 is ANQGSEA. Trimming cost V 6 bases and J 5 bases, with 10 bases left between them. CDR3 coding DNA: TGCAGCGTCCCCAAGACTTATGGCTACACCTTC. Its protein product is CSVPKTYGYTF.

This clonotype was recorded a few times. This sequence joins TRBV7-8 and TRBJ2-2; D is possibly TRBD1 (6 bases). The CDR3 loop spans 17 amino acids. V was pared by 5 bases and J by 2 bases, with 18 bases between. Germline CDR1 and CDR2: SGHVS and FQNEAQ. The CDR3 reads CASSAFRDKSNTGELFF. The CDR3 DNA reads TGTGCCAGCAGCGCCTTCCGGGACAAGAGCAACACCGGGGAGCTGTTTTTT.

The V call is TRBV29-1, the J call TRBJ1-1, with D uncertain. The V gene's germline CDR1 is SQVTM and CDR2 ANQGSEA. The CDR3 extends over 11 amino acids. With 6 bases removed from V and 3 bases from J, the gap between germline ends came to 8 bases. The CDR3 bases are TGCAGCGTCAGGAGGGACACTGAAGCTTTCTTT. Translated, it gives CSVRRDTEAFF. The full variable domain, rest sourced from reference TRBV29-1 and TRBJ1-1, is SAVISQKPSRDICQRGTSLTIQCQVDSQVTMMFWYRQQPGQSLTLIATANQGSEATYESGFVIDKFPISRPNLTFSTLTVSNMSPEDSSIYLCSVRRDTEAFFGQGTRLTVV.

CDR3 protein: CASSQDTMGGGGSYEQYF. The DNA of the CDR3 is TGTGCCAGCAGCCAAGATACTATGGGGGGGGGTGGCTCCTACGAGCAGTACTTC. The V and J genes are TRBV4-2 and TRBJ2-7; 7 bases line up with TRBD2. This CDR3 is built from 18 residues. V lost 0 bases to trimming and J lost 0 bases; unmatched junction nucleotides: 11. Germline V lookup: CDR1 LGHNA, CDR2 YNFKEQ.

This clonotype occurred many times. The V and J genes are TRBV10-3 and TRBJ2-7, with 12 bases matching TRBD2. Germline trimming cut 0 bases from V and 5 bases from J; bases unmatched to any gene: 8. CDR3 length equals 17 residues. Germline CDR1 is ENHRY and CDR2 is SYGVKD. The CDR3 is CAISESPLAGGPHEQYF. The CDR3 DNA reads TGTGCCATCAGTGAGTCTCCACTAGCGGGAGGACCCCACGAGCAGTACTTC.

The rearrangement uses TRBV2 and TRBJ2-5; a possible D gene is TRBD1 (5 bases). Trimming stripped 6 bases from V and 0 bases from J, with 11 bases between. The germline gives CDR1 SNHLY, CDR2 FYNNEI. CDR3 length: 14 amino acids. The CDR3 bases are TGTGCCAGCAGATCAGGGTCGTACCAAGAGACCCAGTACTTC. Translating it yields CASRSGSYQETQYF.

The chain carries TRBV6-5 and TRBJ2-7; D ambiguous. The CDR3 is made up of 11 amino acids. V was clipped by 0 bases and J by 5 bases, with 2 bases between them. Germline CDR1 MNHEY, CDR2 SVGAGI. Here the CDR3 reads CASSYSHEQYF. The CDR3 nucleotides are TGTGCCAGCAGTTACTCGCACGAGCAGTACTTC.